The T cell receptor beta chain described here comes from a study of blood T cell repertoires in COVID-19. Whole-study context: In each case, the material was cDNA or gDNA derived from T cells, B-cell-depleted T cells, or PBMCs.

How the authors handled the data: Nucleated cell counts were estimated from reference gene primer amplification. The table came from immunoSEQ multiplex PCR; TCRdb's copy has only in-frame clones and leaves some out. That table is the source of V, J and clone size, and D and trimming were worked out from the DNA. This sample has about 320,000 clones, with approximately 89% found just once. The CDR3 totals 12 residues. The V end was cut by 7 bases, the J end by 6 bases, with 10 bases between. Germline loops: CDR1 MDHEN, CDR2 SYDVKM. Participants were aged about 18 to 100 years from around 26 US areas. This clone was detected only a few times.

This sequence was found in a man aged 25-45 years who had recovered from COVID-19. The chain carries TRBV28 and TRBJ2-1, with a possible D match to TRBD2 (5 bases). Sequenced sample: PBMCs or T cells enriched from blood (not recorded which). The CDR3 spells CASNGGGNEQFF. CDR3 DNA: TGTGCCAGCAATGGTGGAGGCAATGAGCAGTTCTTC.